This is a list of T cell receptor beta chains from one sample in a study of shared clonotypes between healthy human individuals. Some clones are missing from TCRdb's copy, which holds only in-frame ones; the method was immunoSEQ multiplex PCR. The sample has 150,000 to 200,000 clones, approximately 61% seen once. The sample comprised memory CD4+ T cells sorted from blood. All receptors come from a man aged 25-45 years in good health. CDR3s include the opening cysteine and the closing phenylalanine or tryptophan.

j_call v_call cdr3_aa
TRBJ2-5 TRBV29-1 CSVRLAGETQYF
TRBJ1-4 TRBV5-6 CASSRRTGGFEKLFF
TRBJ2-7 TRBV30 CAWKQSTYEQYF
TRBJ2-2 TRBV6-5 CASSYDLSRELFF
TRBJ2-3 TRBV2 CASSKSLDRGDTQYF
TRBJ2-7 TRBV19 CASSHQGGDQYF
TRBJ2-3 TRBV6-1 CASSDVITSTDTQYF
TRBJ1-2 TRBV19 CASSIGLSNYGYTF
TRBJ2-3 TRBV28 CASSTQANTQYF
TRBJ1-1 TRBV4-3 CASSQDLPPGTEAFF
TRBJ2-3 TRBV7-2 CASSFVPGLPYF
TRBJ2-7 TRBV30 CAWSSTSGSSEQYF
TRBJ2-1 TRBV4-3 CASSRNYNEQFF
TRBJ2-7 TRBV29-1 CSGGTSYEQYF
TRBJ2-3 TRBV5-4 CASSSGGQGKRYTQYF
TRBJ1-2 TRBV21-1 CASSLRTVVWSGYTF
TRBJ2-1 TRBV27 CASSSRQLAGVANEQFF
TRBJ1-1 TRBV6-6 CASILVPRDTEAFF
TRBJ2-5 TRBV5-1 CASSLPGVETQYF
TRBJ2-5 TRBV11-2 CASSQGWRVQETQYF
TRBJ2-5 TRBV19 CASSEYGETQYF
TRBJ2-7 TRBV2 CASSDERGYEQYF
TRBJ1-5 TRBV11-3 CASRHPQGLGQPQHF
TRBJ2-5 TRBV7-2 CASSLMTSGSGETQYF
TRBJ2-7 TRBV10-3 CAISDSGQGYEQYF
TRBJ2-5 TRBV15 CATSRHVGQETQYF
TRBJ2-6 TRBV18 CASLEGSSGANVLTF
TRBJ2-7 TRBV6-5 CASSYSFGTGANEQYF
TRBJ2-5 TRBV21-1 CASSRQGQETQYF
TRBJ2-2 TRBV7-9 CASSQTTSGIVHAGELFF
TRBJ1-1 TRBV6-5 CASRTFDGNTEAFF
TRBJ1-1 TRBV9 CASSVGLDRVGEAFF
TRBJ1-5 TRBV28 CASSLGGMGRSNQPQHF
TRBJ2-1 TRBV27 CASSLDLTGLAGGRSHYNEQFF
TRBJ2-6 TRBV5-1 CASIPGGSGANVLTF
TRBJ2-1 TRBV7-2 CASSTSGSFYNEQFF
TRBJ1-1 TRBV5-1 CASSLTGNTEAFF
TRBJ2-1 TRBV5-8 CASSLASSSYNEQFF
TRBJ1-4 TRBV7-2 CASTQKLGGSEKLFF
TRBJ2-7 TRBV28 CASSPPSEGPYEQYF
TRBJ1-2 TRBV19 CASSSRGQGNYGYTF
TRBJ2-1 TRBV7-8 CASRPGPSGRNEQFF
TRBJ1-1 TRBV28 CASDQGFEAFF
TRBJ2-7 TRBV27 CASSPGLAGGPGYEQYF
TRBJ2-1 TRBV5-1 CASSLKNEQFF
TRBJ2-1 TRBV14 CASSQAWRTLGDEQFF
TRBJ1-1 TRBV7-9 CASSLQGPRNTEAFF
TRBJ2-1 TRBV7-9 CASSRPPPYNEQFF
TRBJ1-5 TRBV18 CASSPKDRGSNQPQHF
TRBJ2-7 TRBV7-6 CASSIGQGGSYEQYF
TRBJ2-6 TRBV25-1 CASSEGGAGANVLTF
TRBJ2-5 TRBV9 CASSFNQETQYF